This TCR beta chain was captured by sequencing in a study of T cell responses to AZD1222 COVID-19 vaccine. Libraries were prepared by immunoSEQ multiplex PCR; TCRdb keeps only in-frame clonotypes and omits some of them. In the table there are 150,000 to 200,000 clones, 85% to 95% of which are singletons. The CDR3 totals 12 residues. V shed 4 bases and J shed 5 bases, with 8 bases lying between them. Germline V gene lookup returns CDR1 SQVTM and CDR2 ANQGSEA. The receptor comes from an adult in good health. The source was peripheral blood, collected on day 0 of AZD1222 vaccination. This sequence joins TRBV29-1 and TRBJ1-4, with D possibly TRBD1 on 6 matching bases. The CDR3 protein is CSVGDINEKLFF. CDR3 nucleotides: TGCAGCGTTGGGGACATAAATGAAAAACTGTTTTTT.